A single sample is the source of the 11 T cell receptor beta chains below, sequenced in a study of CD8 T cells in ankylosing spondylitis. Study-level findings and limits: Seemingly characteristic of ankylosing spondylitis blood was a TCR beta motif consisting of roughly 8 highly homologous variants.

TCRdb re-derived calls from the 5' RACE reads in MiXCR, one entry per CDR3 protein. This table has more than 600,000 distinct CDR3 sequences, about 20% appearing once. No antigens are known for them. The sequenced sample consisted of blood, either unsorted or a sorted T cell fraction (not recorded which). Receptors originate from a male donor with ankylosing spondylitis.

This chain joins TRBV4-1 and TRBJ2-1, with 8 nucleotides matching TRBD2. The germline V gene encodes CDR1 MGHRA and CDR2 YSYEKL. The CDR3 covers 17 residues. Trimming took 0 bases from V and 4 from J; bases not matched to a gene: 8. This CDR3 is CASSQEGAGAVYNEQFF. CDR3 DNA: TGCGCCAGCAGCCAAGAAGGAGCGGGAGCGGTTTACAATGAGCAGTTCTTC.

The chain is built from TRBV20-1 and TRBJ2-7; 9 bases align to TRBD2. V lost 1 base to trimming and J lost 2 bases; unmatched junction nucleotides: 3. Germline CDR1 reads DFQATT; CDR2 reads SNEGSKA (reference sequence). CDR3 length: 14 amino acids. Here the CDR3 DNA reads TGCAGTGCTAGAGCTAGCGGGACTACCTACGAGCAGTACTTC. This encodes CSARASGTTYEQYF.

This clonotype appeared a single time. V usage is TRBV29-1 and J usage is TRBJ2-1, with 8 positions matching TRBD1. The CDR3 sequence is 14 residues long. Germline V lookup: CDR1 SQVTM, CDR2 ANQGSEA. Trimming took 1 base from V and 9 from J; bases not matched to a gene: 8. CDR3 protein: CSVEGGAGTGEQFF. CDR3 nucleotide sequence: TGCAGCGTTGAAGGGGGGGCAGGGACAGGTGAGCAGTTCTTC.

The chain uses TRBV28 and TRBJ2-7, with D hard to call. V lost 3 bases and J 3 bases, leaving 15 bases between the germline ends. The CDR3 is 15 amino acids. Looked up from germline, CDR1 is MDHEN and CDR2 is SYDVKM. For the CDR3, the DNA is TGTGCCAGCAGTTTGATTCGGACGTCCGACTACGAGCAGTACTTC. This gives the protein CASSLIRTSDYEQYF.

Only a few counts were recorded for this clonotype. V and J are TRBV20-1 and TRBJ2-1, with 9 bases that match TRBD2. Per germline, CDR1 DFQATT and CDR2 SNEGSKA (reference sequence). After removal of 2 bases from V and 8 bases from J, the junction contained 16 bases not matched to a gene. The CDR3 covers 17 residues. The DNA for the CDR3 is TGCAGTGCTAGAACGGGACTAGCAACGTGGGGCGTCGATGAGCAGTTCTTC. Its protein is CSARTGLATWGVDEQFF.

The table lists this clonotype with a few counts. The chain recombines TRBV9 with TRBJ1-4; 7 nucleotides align to TRBD1. Germline V gene sequence: CDR1 SGDLS, CDR2 YYNGEE. The CDR3 is 15 residues long. V lost 2 bases, J lost 4 bases, and 5 bases stayed unmatched. For the CDR3, the DNA is TGTGCCAGCAGCGTCCTCGGGACAGTTAATGAAAAACTGTTTTTT. It specifies CASSVLGTVNEKLFF.

This chain links TRBV12-3 or TRBV12-4 with TRBJ1-2; a possible D gene is TRBD1 (5 bases). The V end lost 1 base, the J end lost 4 bases, and 10 bases lay between the germline ends. The CDR3 runs 14 residues. The CDR3 DNA follows: TGTGCCAGCAGTTTAGACGGGACCCCCTATGGCTACACCTTC. Translating gives CASSLDGTPYGYTF.

The rearrangement uses TRBV28 and TRBJ2-1; tentative D call: TRBD2 (6 bases). Germline CDR1 MDHEN, CDR2 SYDVKM. The CDR3 totals 16 residues. The V end lost 0 bases, the J end lost 6 bases, and 15 bases lay between the germline ends. This CDR3 is CASSLWSQGLVNEQFF. CDR3 coding DNA: TGTGCCAGCAGTTTATGGAGTCAGGGACTCGTCAATGAGCAGTTCTTC.

The gene calls are TRBV27 and TRBJ1-2, with D tentatively TRBD1 (5 bases). V was cut by 5 bases and J by 4 bases, with 17 bases left in between. The germline V gene encodes CDR1 MNHEY and CDR2 SMNVEV (reference sequence). This CDR3 has 15 residues. The CDR3: CASSPRQLGVYGYTF. CDR3 DNA: TGTGCCAGCAGTCCGCGACAGTTGGGGGTCTATGGCTACACCTTC.

This clonotype was found many times. CDR3 coding DNA: TGTGCCAGCAGCTTCGGGACGGAATATGGCTACACCTTC. Translating gives CASSFGTEYGYTF. The chain links TRBV7-2 to TRBJ1-2; D is perhaps TRBD1 (5 bases). CDR3 size: 13 residues. V gave up 3 bases and J gave up 5 bases, with 10 bases separating them. The V gene's germline CDR1 is SGHTA and CDR2 FQGNSA. Full variable domain (rest looked up from reference TRBV7-2 and TRBJ1-2): GAGVSQSPSNKVTEKGKDVELRCDPISGHTALYWYRQSLGQGLEFLIYFQGNSAPDKSGLPSDRFSAERTGGSVSTLTIQRTQQEDSAVYLCASSFGTEYGYTFGSGTRLTVV.

With regard to this clonotype: At one end, the junction sequence differs from germline, possibly due to a read error. The rearrangement uses TRBV4-1 and TRBJ2-2; 9 nucleotides align to TRBD2. This CDR3 spans 16 amino acids. In germline, CDR1 is MGHRA, CDR2 YSYEKL. DNA for the CDR3: TGCGCCAGCAGCTATATCGGGACTAGCATGACCGGGGAGCTGGTTTTT. Its protein is CASSYIGTSMTGELVF.